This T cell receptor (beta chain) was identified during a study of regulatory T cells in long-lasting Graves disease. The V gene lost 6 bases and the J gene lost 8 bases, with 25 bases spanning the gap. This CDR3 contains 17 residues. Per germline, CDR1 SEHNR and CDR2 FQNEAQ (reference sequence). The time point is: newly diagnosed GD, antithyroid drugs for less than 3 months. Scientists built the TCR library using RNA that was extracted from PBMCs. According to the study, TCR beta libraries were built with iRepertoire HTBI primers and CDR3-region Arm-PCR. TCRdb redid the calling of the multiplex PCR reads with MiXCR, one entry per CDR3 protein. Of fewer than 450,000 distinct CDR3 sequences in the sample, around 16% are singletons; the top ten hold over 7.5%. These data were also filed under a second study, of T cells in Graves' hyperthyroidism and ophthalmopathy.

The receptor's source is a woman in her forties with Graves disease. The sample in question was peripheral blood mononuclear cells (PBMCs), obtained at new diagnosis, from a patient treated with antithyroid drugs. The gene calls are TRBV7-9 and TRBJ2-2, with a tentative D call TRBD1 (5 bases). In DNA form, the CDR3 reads TGTGCCAGCAGACCGGATACTACCCCTGTGGGGCCGGGGGAGCTGTTTTTT. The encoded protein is CASRPDTTPVGPGELFF.